The sequence of this T cell receptor (beta chain) was determined in a study of cytomegalovirus exposure and HLA in healthy donors. Study-level points and caveats: Earlier analysis yielded a pattern in which most TCR beta V segments were productive about 87% or about 30% of the time. Per a later analysis, roughly 17,000 TCR beta sequences showed association with HLA alleles at 0.05 false discovery rate. Researchers left out some V segments, among them TRBV6-2 and TRBV6-3, as indistinguishable.

Primers included in the PCR were 60 Vbeta and 13 Jbeta primers. Assay: immunoSEQ multiplex PCR; the TCRdb copy retains only in-frame clones and omits some. The table includes about 99,000 clones, approximately 64% detected once. Regarding this clone: Antigen: not known.

The CDR3 spans 14 residues. Germline V gene lookup returns CDR1 SGHNT and CDR2 YYREEE (reference sequence). Deletions cut 4 bases from V and 5 bases from J, with 12 bases between. The TCR originated in a woman aged 50 to 60 in good health and CMV-seronegative. This rearrangement joins TRBV5-4 to TRBJ2-2, with D unresolved. The sequencing input was PBMCs. The CDR3 is CASSHATPTGELFF. The CDR3 coding sequence is TGTGCCAGCAGCCACGCGACACCAACCGGGGAGCTGTTTTTT.